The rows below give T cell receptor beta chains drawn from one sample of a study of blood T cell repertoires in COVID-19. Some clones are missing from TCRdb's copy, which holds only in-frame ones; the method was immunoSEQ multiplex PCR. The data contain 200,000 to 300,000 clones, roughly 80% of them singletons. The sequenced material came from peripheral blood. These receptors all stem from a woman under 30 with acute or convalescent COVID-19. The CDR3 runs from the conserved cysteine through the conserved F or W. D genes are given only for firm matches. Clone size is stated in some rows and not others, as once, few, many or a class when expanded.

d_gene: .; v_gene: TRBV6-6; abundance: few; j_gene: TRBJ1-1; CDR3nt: TGTGCCAGCAGTGCCTTAATGGGGGGAGGCACTGAAGCTTTCTTT; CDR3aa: CASSALMGGGTEAFF
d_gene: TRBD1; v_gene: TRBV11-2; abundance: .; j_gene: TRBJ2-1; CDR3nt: TGTGCCAGCAGCGTAGGGACAGGCCACTTTTACAATGAGCAGTTCTTC; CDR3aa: CASSVGTGHFYNEQFF
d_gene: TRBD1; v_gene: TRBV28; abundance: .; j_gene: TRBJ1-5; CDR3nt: TGTGCCAGCAAGGGGCCAGGGGGTCAGCCCCAGCATTTT; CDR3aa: CASKGPGGQPQHF
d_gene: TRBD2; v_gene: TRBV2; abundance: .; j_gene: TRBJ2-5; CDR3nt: TGTGCCAGCAGTTACGCGGGAGGCGGGGAGACCCAGTACTTC; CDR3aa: CASSYAGGGETQYF
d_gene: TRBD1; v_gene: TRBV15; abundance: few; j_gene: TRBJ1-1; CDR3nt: TGTGCCACCAGGACCGGGACAGGGGGCGGTAGAGCTTTCTTT; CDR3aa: CATRTGTGGGRAFF
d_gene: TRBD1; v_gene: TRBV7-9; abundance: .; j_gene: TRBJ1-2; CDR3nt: TGTGCCAGCAGCTTAGCCGGCAGGGGGGACTATGGCTACACCTTC; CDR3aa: CASSLAGRGDYGYTF
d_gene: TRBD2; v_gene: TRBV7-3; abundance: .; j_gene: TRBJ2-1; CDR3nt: TGTGCCAGCAGCGACCGGACTAGCGGGAGAACGAATGAGCAGTTCTTC; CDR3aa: CASSDRTSGRTNEQFF
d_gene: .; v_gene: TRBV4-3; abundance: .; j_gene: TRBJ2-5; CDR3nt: TGCGCCAGCAGCCAGAGACGGATCGAGACGATCCGACTAGAGGAAATCCAAGAGACCCAGTACTTC; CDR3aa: CASSQRRIETIRLEEIQETQYF
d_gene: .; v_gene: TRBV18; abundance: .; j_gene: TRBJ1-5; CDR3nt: TGTGCCAGCTCACCCTTTGGAGGGGAGAATCAGCCCCAGCATTTT; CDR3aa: CASSPFGGENQPQHF
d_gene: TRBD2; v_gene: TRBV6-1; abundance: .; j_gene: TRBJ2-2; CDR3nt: TGTGCCAGCAGTGAAGCTACTAGCGGGAGGGCCTGGAACACCGGGGAGCTGTTTTTT; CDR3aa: CASSEATSGRAWNTGELFF
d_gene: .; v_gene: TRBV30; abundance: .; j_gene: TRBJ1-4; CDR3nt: TGTGCCTGGAGTAGTACAGGGTTAGAGGGTGAAAAACTGTTTTTT; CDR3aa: CAWSSTGLEGEKLFF
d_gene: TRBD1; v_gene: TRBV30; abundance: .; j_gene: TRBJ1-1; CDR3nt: TGTGCCTGGGACAGGGGGGCCTACACTGAAGCTTTCTTT; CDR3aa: CAWDRGAYTEAFF
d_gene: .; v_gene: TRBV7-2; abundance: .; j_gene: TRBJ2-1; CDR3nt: TGTGCCAGCAGCTTAGACCAGGGATCTGGTGAGCAGTTCTTC; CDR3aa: CASSLDQGSGEQFF
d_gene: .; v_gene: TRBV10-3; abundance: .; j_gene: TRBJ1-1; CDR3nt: TGTGCCATCAGTGAGTTGGCAGGGGTCACTGAAGCTTTCTTT; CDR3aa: CAISELAGVTEAFF
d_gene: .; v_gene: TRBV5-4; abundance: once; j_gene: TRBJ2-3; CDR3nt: TGTGCCAGCAGCTTGGTTCGGCAGGGGGGTTGGACAGATACGCAGTATTTT; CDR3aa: CASSLVRQGGWTDTQYF
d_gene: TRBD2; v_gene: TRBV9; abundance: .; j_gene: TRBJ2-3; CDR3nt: TGTGCCAGCAGCGTAGCACTAGCGGACCCCCCGGGTACGCAGTATTTT; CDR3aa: CASSVALADPPGTQYF
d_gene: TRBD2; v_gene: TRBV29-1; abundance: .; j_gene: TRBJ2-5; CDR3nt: TGCAGCGTGGCCCTGGGACTAGCGGGAGGGGAGACCCAGTACTTC; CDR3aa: CSVALGLAGGETQYF
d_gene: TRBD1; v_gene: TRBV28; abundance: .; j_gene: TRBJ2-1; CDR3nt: TGTGCCAGCACCACACAGGGGACACCCTACAATGAGCAGTTCTTC; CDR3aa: CASTTQGTPYNEQFF
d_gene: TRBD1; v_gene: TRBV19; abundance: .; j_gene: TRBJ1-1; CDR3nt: TGTGCCAGTAGTAGAGCGACAGGGTTGAACACTGAAGCTTTCTTT; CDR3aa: CASSRATGLNTEAFF
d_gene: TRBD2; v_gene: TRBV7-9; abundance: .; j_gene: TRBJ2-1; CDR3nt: TGTGCCAGCAGCTTTGGACTAGCGGGAGGGCTCGTAGACAATGAGCAGTTCTTC; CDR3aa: CASSFGLAGGLVDNEQFF
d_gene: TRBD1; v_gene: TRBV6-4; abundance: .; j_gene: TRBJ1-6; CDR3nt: TGTGCCAGCAGTGAGGACAGGGACAATTCACCCCTCCACTTT; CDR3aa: CASSEDRDNSPLHF
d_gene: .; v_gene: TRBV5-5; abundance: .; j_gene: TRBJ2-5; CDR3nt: TGTGCCAGCAGCGCTGAACAGGGCCGGGGGACCCAGTACTTC; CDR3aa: CASSAEQGRGTQYF
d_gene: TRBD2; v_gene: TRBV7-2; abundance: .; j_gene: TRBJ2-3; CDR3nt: TGTGCCAGCAGCTTACTCGCGGGAGGGACAGATACGCAGTATTTT; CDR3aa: CASSLLAGGTDTQYF
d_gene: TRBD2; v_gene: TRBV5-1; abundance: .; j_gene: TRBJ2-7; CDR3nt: TGCGCCAGCAGCATGGGACTAGCGGGTGGTTACGAGCAGTACTTC; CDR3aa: CASSMGLAGGYEQYF
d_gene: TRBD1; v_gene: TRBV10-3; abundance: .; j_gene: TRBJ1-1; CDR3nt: TGTGCCATCAGTGAGTCGGCGGGACAGATGAACACTGAAGCTTTCTTT; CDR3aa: CAISESAGQMNTEAFF
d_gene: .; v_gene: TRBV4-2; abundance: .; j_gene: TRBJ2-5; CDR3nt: TGTGCCAGCAGCCAAGTCTCCGTCAGTCAGGGACGGGGGGAGACCCAGTACTTC; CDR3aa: CASSQVSVSQGRGETQYF
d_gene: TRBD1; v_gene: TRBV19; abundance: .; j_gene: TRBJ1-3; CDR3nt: TGTGCCAGTAGTAGAGGACAGGGGGCGAGCTCTGGAAACACCATATATTTT; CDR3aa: CASSRGQGASSGNTIYF
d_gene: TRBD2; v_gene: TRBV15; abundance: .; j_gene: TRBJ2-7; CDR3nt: TGTGCCACCAGCAGCGAAGAGGGAGGGAGCTACGAGCAGTACTTC; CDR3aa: CATSSEEGGSYEQYF